This T cell receptor beta chain came from a study of human T cells and chemical hapten exposure. Whole-study context: TCR yields per sample varied mostly from small pooled library volume differences.

The study used a library that attached unique molecular identifiers to individual cDNA molecules. As processed by the authors: TCRs per sample had a median of 95,638 and ranged from about 23,224 to 690,600. TCRdb used MiXCR to reprocess the RACE reads, holding one entry per CDR3 protein. TCRdb, not the original authors, processed these V and J calls. The sample has 110,000 or so distinct CDR3 sequences, roughly a third seen once. The time point here: patch test 3, about 24 weeks after DPC sensitization. Described treatment: therapeutic diphenylcyclopropenone sensitization with weekly scalp DPC. Each patch test followed a blood draw. CDR3 length equals 15 residues. Germline V lookup: CDR1 SGHTA, CDR2 FQGNSA. Trimming removed 6 bases at V and 5 bases at J, with 20 bases between.

The receptor was derived from a middle-aged man with alopecia areata. Some clones in this sample may be carry-over from other donors' samples. The rearrangement uses TRBV7-2 and TRBJ2-7; D may be TRBD2 (5 bases). Sequencing used whole blood, obtained in connection with sensitization to the hapten diphenylcyclopropenone (DPC). In DNA, the CDR3 is TGTGCCAGCAGTCGATCATTACTAGATTTCCACGAGCAGTACTTC. Translating it yields CASSRSLLDFHEQYF.